This T cell receptor (beta chain) is drawn from a study of blood T cell repertoires in COVID-19. Which cohort a participant joined came from the clinical history participants gave. Two negative PCRs, clearance, or symptom resolution were required of recovered Cohort 3 donors. The CDR3 covers 15 residues. V dropped 2 bases and J dropped 1; count of bases not matched to a gene: 3. CDR1 is SNHLY, CDR2 FYNNEI, per germline. Measured with immunoSEQ multiplex PCR; TCRdb has only the in-frame clones, and not every one. The sample records over 350,000 clones, about 83% being singletons. The TCR originated in a woman between 45 and 65 years old who had recovered from COVID-19. Input material: PBMCs or T cells enriched from blood (not recorded which). The J gene is TRBJ1-1, the V gene TRBV2; 8 positions agree with TRBD1. CDR3 coding DNA: TGTGCCAGCAGTGAACAGGGGGCTCGGAACACTGAAGCTTTCTTT. Amino acids: CASSEQGARNTEAFF.